This TCR beta chain was retrieved from a study of T cells in localized non-small cell lung cancer. Study-level results: An association was observed between higher blood T cell density and longer overall survival. It was uninvolved adjacent lung that showed the highest T cell clonality, exceeding tumor. Appearances in adjacent lung were noted for a median 57 of the top 100 tumor clones.

Clones were read by immunoSEQ multiplex PCR, and TCRdb kept only the in-frame ones, dropping some. The repertoire holds approximately 88,000 clones, with just over 90% as singletons. On this clone itself: What it binds is unknown.

This CDR3 comprises 15 residues. The V and J ends lost 2 bases and 5 bases, in that order; junction bases with no gene match: 7. Germline CDR1 and CDR2: SGHRS and YFSETQ. The genes are TRBV5-1 and TRBJ2-5, with TRBD2 matching 9 bases. The specimen comprised PBMCs, sampled before any cancer treatment. This sequence was found in a woman aged 40-70 years with stage II squamous cell lung carcinoma. CDR3 DNA sequence: TGCGCCAGCAGCTTACCCCCACTAGCGGGCGAGACCCAGTACTTC. Its translation: CASSLPPLAGETQYF.